This T cell receptor (beta chain) is drawn from a study of cytomegalovirus exposure and HLA in healthy donors. Findings and caveats of the study: A later analysis reportedly identified an Asian-associated ancestry cluster as carrying fewer N-insertions than the approximately 670-donor mean.

The germline V and J ends were trimmed by 1 base and 5 bases, with 17 bases remaining between them. Germline CDR1 and CDR2: SGHNT and YYREEE (reference sequence). The CDR3 runs 16 residues. As regards this clone: The target antigen is unknown.

Primers for the PCR totalled 60 Vbeta and 13 Jbeta. Using immunoSEQ multiplex PCR, the repertoire was profiled, and TCRdb retains in-frame clones only, with some absent. This table has about 100,000 clones, approximately 85% appearing once. The origin of this receptor is a man aged 30-40 years in good health and CMV-seronegative. Sequencing was done on a sample of PBMCs. The chain has TRBV5-4 and TRBJ2-3; D perhaps matches TRBD2 (6 bases). The CDR3 loop is CASSLTRGISVDTQYF. The CDR3 bases are TGTGCCAGCAGCTTGACTCGCGGGATTAGTGTAGATACGCAGTATTTT. Together with reference TRBV5-4 and TRBJ2-3, the CDR3 gives the full variable domain: ETGVTQSPTHLIKTRGQQVTLRCSSQSGHNTVSWYQQALGQGPQFIFQYYREEENGRGNFPPRFSGLQFPNYSSELNVNALELDDSALYLCASSLTRGISVDTQYFGPGTRLTVL.